The clone carrying this T cell receptor beta chain was recorded a few times. No antigen is known for it. The sample originates from a study of a mutant IDH1 vaccine in newly diagnosed glioma. Across the study: Sex among treated patients split approximately 62% male, roughly 40% female; mean age was approximately 40 years. Pretreatment consisted of radiotherapy, temozolomide, or both, with most receiving both.

This table comes from immunoSEQ multiplex PCR, and its TCRdb copy is limited to in-frame clones, with some not included. Of about 110,000 clones detected, 75% to 90% appear once; the ten largest clones hold roughly 0.55%. This CDR3 is 13 amino acids long. V was trimmed by 2 bases and J by 2 bases, leaving 6 bases between them. CDR1 and CDR2 (germline): WSHSY, SAAADI. Specified time point: week 11, during vaccination. One vaccine dose held 300 ug of mutant IDH1 20-mer peptide and came with topical imiquimod. Source: PBMCs, taken from a glioma patient whose treatment included an IDH1 peptide vaccine. The chain combines TRBV10-2 with TRBJ1-1; D uncertain. The sequence was collected from a woman in her fifties or sixties with glioma. CDR3 coding DNA: TGCGCCAGCAGTGAGGGGAGAAACACTGAAGCTTTCTTT. The encoded protein is CASSEGRNTEAFF.